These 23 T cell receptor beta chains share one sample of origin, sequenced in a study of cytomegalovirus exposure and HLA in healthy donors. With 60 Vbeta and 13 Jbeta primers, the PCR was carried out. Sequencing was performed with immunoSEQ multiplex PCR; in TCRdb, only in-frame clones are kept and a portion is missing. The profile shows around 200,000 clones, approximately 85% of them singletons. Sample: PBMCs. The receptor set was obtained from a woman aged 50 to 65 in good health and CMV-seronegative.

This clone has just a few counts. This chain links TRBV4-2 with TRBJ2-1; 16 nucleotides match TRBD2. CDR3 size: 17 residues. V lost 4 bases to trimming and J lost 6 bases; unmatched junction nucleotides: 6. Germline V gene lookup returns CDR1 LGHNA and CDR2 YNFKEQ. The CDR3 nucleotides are TGTGCCAGCAGCCCCGGGACTAGCGGGAGGGGCGGCAATGAGCAGTTCTTC. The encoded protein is CASSPGTSGRGGNEQFF.

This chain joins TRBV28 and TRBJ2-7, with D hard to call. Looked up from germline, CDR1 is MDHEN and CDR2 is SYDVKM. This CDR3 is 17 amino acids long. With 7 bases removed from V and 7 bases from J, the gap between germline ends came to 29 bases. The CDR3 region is CASISLSRPWPLGEQYF. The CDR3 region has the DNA TGTGCCAGCATCTCCCTGAGCCGACCTTGGCCTCTCGGGGAGCAGTACTTC.

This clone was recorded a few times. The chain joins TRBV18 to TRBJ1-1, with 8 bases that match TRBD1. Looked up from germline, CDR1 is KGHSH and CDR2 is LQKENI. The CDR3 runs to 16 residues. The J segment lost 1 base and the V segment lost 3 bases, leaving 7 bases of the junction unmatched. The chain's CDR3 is CASSPSARGPNTEAFF. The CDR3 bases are TGTGCCAGCTCACCTTCCGCCAGGGGGCCGAACACTGAAGCTTTCTTT.

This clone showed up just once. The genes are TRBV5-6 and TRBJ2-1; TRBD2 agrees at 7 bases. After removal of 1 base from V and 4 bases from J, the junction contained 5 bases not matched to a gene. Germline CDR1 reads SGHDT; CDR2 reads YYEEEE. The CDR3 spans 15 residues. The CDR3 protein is CASSLLADRYNEQFF. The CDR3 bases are TGTGCCAGCAGCTTGCTAGCGGATAGATACAATGAGCAGTTCTTC.

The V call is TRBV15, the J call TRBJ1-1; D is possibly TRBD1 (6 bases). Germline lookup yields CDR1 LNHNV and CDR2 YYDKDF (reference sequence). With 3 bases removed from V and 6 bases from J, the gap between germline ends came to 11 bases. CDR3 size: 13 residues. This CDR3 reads CATSSQGTAEAFF. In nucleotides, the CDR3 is TGTGCCACCAGCAGTCAGGGGACGGCTGAAGCTTTCTTT.

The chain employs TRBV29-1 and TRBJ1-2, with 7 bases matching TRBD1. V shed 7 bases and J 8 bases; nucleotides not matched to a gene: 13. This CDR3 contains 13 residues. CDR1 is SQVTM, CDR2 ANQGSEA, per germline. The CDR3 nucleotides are TGCAGCGGGTCCGGGACAGCAGTTGGGGGCTACACCTTC. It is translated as CSGSGTAVGGYTF.

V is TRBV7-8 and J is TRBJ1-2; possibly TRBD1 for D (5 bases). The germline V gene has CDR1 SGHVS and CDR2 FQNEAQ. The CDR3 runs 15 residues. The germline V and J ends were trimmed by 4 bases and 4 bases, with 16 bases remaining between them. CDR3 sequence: CASSWDPGRLYGYTF. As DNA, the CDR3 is TGTGCCAGCAGCTGGGACCCGGGGAGGCTCTATGGCTACACCTTC.

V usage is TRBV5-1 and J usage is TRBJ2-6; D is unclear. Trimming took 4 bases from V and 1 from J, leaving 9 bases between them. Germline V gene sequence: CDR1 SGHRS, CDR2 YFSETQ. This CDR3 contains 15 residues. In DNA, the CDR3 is TGCGCCAGCAGCAGTACAGATTCTGGGGCCAACGTCCTGACTTTC. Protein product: CASSSTDSGANVLTF.

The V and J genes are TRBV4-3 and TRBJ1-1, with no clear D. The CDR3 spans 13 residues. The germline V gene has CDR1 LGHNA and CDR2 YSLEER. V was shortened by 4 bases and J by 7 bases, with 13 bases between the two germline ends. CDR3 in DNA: TGCGCCAGCAGCCCCTGGCTAGGCGATGAAGCTTTCTTT. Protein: CASSPWLGDEAFF.

The CDR3 DNA reads TGTGCCAGCAGTTTACCCCCGCTAGCTAGGTCGACCCAGTACTTC. Translated, it gives CASSLPPLARSTQYF. The rearrangement uses TRBV28 and TRBJ2-5, with D perhaps matching TRBD2 (5 bases). Trimming shortened V by 2 bases and J by 7 bases, and 17 bases separated the two germline ends. This CDR3 contains 15 residues. CDR1 and CDR2 (germline): MDHEN, SYDVKM.

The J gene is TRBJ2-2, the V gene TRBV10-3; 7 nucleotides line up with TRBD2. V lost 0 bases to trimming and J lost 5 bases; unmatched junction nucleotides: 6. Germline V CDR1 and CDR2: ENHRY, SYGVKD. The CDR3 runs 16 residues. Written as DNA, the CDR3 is TGTGCCATCAGTGAGTCGGGAGGGAGGCCTACCGGGGAGCTGTTTTTT. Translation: CAISESGGRPTGELFF.

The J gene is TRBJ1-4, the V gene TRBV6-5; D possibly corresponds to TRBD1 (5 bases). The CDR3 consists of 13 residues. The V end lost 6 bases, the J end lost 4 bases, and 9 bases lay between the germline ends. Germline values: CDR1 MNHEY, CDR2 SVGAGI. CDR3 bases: TGTGCCAGCAGCGAGACAGTTAATGAAAAACTGTTTTTT. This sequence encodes CASSETVNEKLFF.

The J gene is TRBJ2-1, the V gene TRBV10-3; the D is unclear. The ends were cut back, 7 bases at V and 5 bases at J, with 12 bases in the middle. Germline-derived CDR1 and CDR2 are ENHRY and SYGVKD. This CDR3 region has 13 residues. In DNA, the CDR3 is TGTGCCATCACCCCGGGTCTCAACAATGAGCAGTTCTTC. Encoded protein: CAITPGLNNEQFF.

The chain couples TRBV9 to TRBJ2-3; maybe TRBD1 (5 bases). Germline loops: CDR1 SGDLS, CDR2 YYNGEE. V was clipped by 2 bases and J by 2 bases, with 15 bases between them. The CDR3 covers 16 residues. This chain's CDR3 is CASSVTDIFPTDTQYF. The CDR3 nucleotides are TGTGCCAGCAGCGTCACGGACATTTTTCCCACAGATACGCAGTATTTT.

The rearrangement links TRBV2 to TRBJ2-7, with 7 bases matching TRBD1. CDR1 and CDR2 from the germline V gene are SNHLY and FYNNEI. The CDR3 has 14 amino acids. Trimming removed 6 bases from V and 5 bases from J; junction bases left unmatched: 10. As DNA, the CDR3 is TGTGCCAGCAGACCGGGACAGATTCTTAACGAGCAGTACTTC. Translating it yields CASRPGQILNEQYF.

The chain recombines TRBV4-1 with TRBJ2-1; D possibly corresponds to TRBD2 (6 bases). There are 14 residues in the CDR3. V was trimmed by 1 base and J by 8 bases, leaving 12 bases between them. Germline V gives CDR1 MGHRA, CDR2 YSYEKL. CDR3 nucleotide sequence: TGCGCCAGCAGCCAAGCCCCCGGAGGGGATGAGCAGTTCTTC. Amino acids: CASSQAPGGDEQFF.

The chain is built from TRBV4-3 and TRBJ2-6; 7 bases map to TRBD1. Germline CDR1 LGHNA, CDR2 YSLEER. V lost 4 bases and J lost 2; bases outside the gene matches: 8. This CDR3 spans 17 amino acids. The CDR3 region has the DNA TGCGCCAGCAGCCGGTTGACAGGGCCAGCTGGGGCCAACGTCCTGACTTTC. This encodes CASSRLTGPAGANVLTF.

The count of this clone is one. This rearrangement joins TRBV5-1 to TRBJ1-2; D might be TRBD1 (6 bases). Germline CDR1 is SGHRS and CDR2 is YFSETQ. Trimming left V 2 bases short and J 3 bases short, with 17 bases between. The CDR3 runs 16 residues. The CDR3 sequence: CASSLKTGFGDYGYTF. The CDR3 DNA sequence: TGCGCCAGCAGCTTAAAAACAGGGTTCGGGGACTATGGCTACACCTTC.

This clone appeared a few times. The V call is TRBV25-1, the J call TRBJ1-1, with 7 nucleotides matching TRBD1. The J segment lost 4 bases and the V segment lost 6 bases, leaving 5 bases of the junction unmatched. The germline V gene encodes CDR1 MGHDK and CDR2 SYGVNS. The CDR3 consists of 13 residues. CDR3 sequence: CASRLTGTTEAFF. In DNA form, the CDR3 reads TGTGCCAGCAGGTTGACAGGGACCACTGAAGCTTTCTTT.

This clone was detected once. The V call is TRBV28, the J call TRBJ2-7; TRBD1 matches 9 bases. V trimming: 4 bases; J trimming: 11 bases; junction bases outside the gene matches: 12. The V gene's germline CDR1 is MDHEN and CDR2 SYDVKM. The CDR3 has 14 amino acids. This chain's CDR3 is CASSSPGQGPLEYF. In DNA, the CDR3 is TGTGCCAGCAGTTCACCGGGACAGGGACCCTTGGAGTACTTC. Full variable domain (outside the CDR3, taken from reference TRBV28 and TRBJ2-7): DVKVTQSSRYLVKRTGEKVFLECVQDMDHENMFWYRQDPGLGLRLIYFSYDVKMKEKGDIPEGYSVSREKKERFSLILESASTNQTSMYLCASSSPGQGPLEYFGPGTRLTVT.

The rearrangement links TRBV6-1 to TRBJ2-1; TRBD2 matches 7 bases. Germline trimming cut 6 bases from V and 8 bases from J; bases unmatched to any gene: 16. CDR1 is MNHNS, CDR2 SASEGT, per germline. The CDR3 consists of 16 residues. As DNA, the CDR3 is TGTGCCAGCAGCGAACTGGGGTCTAGCGGTCGACATGAGCAGTTCTTC. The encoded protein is CASSELGSSGRHEQFF.

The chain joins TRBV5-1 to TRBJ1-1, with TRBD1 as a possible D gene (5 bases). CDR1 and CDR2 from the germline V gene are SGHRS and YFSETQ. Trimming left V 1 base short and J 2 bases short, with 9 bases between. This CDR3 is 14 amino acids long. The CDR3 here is CASSLQTANTEAFF. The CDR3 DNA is TGCGCCAGCAGCTTGCAGACAGCCAACACTGAAGCTTTCTTT.

CDR3 sequence reads: CASSSHGLGDRGGNTEAFF. The CDR3 nucleotides are TGTGCCAGCAGTTCCCACGGCTTAGGGGACAGGGGGGGCAACACTGAAGCTTTCTTT. The V call is TRBV28, the J call TRBJ1-1, with 11 bases identical to TRBD1. From germline, CDR1 is MDHEN and CDR2 SYDVKM. The CDR3 is 19 amino acids. Trimming at V came to 4 bases and at J to 2 bases, leaving 15 bases not matched to a gene.